What follows is one T cell receptor (beta chain) and its context. Per the study methods: Researchers report that nucleated cell counts were estimated from reference gene primer amplification. Some clones are missing from TCRdb's copy, which holds only in-frame ones; the method was immunoSEQ multiplex PCR. From that table come the V and J calls and clone size; the DNA was used to work out D and trimming. This sample carries some 530,000 clones, approximately 83% of them seen once, and the ten largest clones take under 4%. This sample is part of a study of blood T cell repertoires in COVID-19. Study in general: The cDNA or gDNA used as material had been derived from T cells, B-cell-depleted T cells, or PBMCs.

This clonotype originated in a human donor in a cohort sampled during active COVID-19. The specimen was peripheral blood.

The CDR3 loop is CASSAQDRGHGYTF. The CDR3 DNA follows: TGTGCCAGCAGCGCGCAGGACAGGGGGCATGGCTACACCTTC. The genes are TRBV14 and TRBJ1-2; TRBD1 agrees at 11 bases. Losses at the gene ends were 5 bases for V and 6 bases for J; bases not matched to a gene: 5. The V gene's germline CDR1 is SGHDN and CDR2 FVKESK. The CDR3 totals 14 residues.